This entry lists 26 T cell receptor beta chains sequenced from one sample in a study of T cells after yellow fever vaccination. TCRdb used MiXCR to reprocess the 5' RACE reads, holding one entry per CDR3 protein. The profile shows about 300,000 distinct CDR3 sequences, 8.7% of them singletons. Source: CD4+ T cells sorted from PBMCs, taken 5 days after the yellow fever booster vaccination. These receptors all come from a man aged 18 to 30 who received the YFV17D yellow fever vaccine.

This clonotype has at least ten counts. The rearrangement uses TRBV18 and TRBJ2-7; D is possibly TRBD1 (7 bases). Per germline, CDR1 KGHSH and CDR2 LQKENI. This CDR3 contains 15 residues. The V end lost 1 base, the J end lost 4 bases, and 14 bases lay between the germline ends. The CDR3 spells CASSPLEGARYEQYF. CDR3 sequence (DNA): TGTGCCAGCTCACCACTGGAGGGGGCTAGGTACGAGCAGTACTTC.

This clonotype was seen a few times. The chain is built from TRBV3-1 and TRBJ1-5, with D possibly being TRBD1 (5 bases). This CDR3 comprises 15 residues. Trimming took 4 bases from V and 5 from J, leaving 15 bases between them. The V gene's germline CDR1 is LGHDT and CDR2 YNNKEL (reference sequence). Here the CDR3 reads CASSRSMWGDQPQHF. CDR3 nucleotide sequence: TGTGCCAGCAGCCGATCCATGTGGGGCGATCAGCCCCAGCATTTT.

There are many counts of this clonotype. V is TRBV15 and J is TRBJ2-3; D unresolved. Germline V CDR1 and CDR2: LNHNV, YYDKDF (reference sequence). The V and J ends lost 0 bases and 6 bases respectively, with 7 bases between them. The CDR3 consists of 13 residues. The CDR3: CATSRDRPDTQYF. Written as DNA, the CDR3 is TGTGCCACCAGCAGAGATCGCCCTGATACGCAGTATTTT.

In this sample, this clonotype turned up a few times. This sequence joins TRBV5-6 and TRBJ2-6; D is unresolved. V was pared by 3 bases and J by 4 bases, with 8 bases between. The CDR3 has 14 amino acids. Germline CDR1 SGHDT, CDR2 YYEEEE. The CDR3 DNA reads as TGTGCCAGCAGCTCCACGACGGGGGCCAACGTCCTGACTTTC. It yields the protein CASSSTTGANVLTF.

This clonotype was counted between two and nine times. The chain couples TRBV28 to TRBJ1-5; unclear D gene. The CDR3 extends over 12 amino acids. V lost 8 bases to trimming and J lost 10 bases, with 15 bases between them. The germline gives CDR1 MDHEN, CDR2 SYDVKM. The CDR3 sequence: CASRAGPSPQHF. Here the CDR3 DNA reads TGTGCCAGCCGTGCCGGGCCAAGTCCCCAGCATTTT.

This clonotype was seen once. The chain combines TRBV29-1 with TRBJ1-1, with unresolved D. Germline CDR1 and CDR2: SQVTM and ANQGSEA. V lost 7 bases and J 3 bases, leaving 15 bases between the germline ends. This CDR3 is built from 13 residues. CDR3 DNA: TGCAGCGAAGCCCATCGGGCGGACACTGAAGCTTTCTTT. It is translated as CSEAHRADTEAFF.

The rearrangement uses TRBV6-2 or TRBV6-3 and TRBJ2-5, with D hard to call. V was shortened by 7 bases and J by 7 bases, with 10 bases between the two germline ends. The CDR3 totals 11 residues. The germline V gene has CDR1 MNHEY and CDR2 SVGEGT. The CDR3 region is CASTVARTQYF. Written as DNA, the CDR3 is TGTGCCAGCACCGTCGCCCGGACCCAGTACTTC.

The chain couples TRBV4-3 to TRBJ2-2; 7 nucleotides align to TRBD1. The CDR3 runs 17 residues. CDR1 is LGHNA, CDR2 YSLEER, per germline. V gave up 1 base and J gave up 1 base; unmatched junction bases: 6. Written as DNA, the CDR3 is TGCGCCAGCAGCCAAGTCGCAGGGGGACAGAACACCGGGGAGCTGTTTTTT. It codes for CASSQVAGGQNTGELFF.

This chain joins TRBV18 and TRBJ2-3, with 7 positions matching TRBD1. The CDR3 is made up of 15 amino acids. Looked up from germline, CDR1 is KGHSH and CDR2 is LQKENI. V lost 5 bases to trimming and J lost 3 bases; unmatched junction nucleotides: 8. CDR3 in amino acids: CASSSRQGRTDTQYF. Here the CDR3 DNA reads TGTGCCAGCTCATCCCGACAGGGAAGAACAGATACGCAGTATTTT.

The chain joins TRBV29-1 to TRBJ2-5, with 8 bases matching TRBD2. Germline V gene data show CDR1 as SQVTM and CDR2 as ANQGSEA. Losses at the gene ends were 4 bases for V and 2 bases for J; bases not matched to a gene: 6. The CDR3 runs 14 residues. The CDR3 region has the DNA TGCAGCGTTGGGGGCGGGGGGCCGCAAGAGACCCAGTACTTC. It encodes CSVGGGGPQETQYF. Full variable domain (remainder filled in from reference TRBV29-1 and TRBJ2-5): SAVISQKPSRDICQRGTSLTIQCQVDSQVTMMFWYRQQPGQSLTLIATANQGSEATYESGFVIDKFPISRPNLTFSTLTVSNMSPEDSSIYLCSVGGGGPQETQYFGPGTRLLVL.

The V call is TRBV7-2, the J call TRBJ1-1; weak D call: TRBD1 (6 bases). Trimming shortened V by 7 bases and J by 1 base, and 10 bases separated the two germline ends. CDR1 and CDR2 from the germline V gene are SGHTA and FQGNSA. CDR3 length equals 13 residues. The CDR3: CASTTDRNTEAFF. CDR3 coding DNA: TGTGCCAGCACTACGGACAGGAACACTGAAGCTTTCTTT.

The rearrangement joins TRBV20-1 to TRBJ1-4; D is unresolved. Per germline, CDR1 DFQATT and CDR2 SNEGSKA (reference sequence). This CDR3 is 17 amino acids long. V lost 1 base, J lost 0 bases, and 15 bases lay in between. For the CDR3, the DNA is TGCAGTGCTAGAGTAGGGCCCCCCAGTTCAACTAATGAAAAACTGTTTTTT. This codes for CSARVGPPSSTNEKLFF.

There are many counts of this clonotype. DNA for the CDR3: TGTGCCAGCACCCCCCGGGCAGCCGGGGAGCTGTTTTTT. This encodes CASTPRAAGELFF. The J gene is TRBJ2-2, the V gene TRBV12-3 or TRBV12-4; no clear D gene. The CDR3 extends over 13 amino acids. The germline V and J ends were trimmed by 7 bases and 6 bases, with 12 bases remaining between them.

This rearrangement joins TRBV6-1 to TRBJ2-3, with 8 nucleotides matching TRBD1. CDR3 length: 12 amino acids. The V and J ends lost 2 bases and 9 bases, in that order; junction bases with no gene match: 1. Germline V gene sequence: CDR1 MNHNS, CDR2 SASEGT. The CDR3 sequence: CASSEQGATQYF. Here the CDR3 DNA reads TGTGCCAGCAGTGAACAGGGGGCAACGCAGTATTTT.

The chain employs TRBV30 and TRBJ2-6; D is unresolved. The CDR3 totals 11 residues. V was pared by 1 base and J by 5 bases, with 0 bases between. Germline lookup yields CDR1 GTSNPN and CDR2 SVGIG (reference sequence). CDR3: CAWSGANVLTF. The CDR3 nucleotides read TGTGCCTGGAGTGGGGCCAACGTCCTGACTTTC. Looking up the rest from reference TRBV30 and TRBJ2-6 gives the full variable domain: SQTIHQWPATLVQPVGSPLSLECTVEGTSNPNLYWYRQAAGRGLQLLFYSVGIGQISSEVPQNLSASRPQDRQFILSSKKLLLSDSGFYLCAWSGANVLTFGAGSRLTVL.

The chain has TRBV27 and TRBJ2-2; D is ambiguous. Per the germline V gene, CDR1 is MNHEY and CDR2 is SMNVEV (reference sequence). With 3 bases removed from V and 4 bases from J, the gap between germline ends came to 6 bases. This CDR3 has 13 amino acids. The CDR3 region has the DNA TGTGCCAGCAGTTTTCAGGCCACCGGGGAGCTGTTTTTT. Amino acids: CASSFQATGELFF.

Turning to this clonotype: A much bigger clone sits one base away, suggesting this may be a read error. CDR3: CASRKGQGIQPQHF. The CDR3 DNA follows: TGTGCCAGCAGAAAAGGACAGGGTATTCAGCCCCAGCATTTT. This chain connects TRBV27 to TRBJ1-5; 8 bases map to TRBD1. V lost 6 bases, J lost 6 bases, and 7 bases stayed unmatched. This CDR3 has 14 amino acids. Germline V CDR1 and CDR2: MNHEY, SMNVEV (reference sequence).

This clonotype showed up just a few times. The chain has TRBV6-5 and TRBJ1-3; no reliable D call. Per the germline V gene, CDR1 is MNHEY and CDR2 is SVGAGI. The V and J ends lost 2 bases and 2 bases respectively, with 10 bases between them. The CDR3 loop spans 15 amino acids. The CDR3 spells CASSYTRYPGNTIYF. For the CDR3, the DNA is TGTGCCAGCAGTTACACTCGCTACCCTGGAAACACCATATATTTT.

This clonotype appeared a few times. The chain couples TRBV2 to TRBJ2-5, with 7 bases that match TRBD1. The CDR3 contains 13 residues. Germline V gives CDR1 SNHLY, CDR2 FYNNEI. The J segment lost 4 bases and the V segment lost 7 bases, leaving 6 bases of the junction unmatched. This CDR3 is CASTSDRLETQYF. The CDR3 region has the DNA TGTGCCAGCACATCGGACAGGCTAGAGACCCAGTACTTC. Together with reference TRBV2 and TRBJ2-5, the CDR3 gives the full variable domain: EPEVTQTPSHQVTQMGQEVILRCVPISNHLYFYWYRQILGQKVEFLVSFYNNEISEKSEIFDDQFSVERPDGSNFTLKIRSTKLEDSAMYFCASTSDRLETQYFGPGTRLLVL.

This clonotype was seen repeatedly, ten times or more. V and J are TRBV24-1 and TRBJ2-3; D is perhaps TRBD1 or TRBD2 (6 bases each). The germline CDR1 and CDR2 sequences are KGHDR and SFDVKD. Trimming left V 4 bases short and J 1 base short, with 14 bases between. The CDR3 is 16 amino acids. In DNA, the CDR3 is TGTGCCACCAGTGACTACCCGGGGGCCGGCACAGATACGCAGTATTTT. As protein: CATSDYPGAGTDTQYF.

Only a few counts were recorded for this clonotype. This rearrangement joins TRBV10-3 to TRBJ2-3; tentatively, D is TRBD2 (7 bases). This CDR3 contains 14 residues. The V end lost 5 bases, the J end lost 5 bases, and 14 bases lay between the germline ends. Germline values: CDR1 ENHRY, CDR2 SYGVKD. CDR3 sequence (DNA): TGTGCCATCAGTCTGGGGGGGGCAAAAGATACGCAGTATTTT. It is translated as CAISLGGAKDTQYF.

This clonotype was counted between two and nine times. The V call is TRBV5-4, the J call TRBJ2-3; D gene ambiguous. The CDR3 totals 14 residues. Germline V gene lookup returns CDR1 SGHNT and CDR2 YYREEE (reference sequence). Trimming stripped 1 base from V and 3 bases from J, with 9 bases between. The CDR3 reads CASSLLQDTDTQYF. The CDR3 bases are TGTGCCAGCAGCTTGCTGCAGGATACAGATACGCAGTATTTT. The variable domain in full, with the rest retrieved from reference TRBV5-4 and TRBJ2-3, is ETGVTQSPTHLIKTRGQQVTLRCSSQSGHNTVSWYQQALGQGPQFIFQYYREEENGRGNFPPRFSGLQFPNYSSELNVNALELDDSALYLCASSLLQDTDTQYFGPGTRLTVL.

The CDR3 region is CASSFGAPSNSPLHF. The CDR3 nucleotides read TGTGCCAGCAGCTTTGGGGCCCCCAGTAATTCACCCCTCCACTTT. The J gene is TRBJ1-6, the V gene TRBV11-2; maybe TRBD1 (5 bases). V was shortened by 3 bases and J by 6 bases, with 12 bases between the two germline ends. CDR1 and CDR2 (germline): SGHAT, FQNNGV. The CDR3 totals 15 residues. The full variable domain, in which reference TRBV11-2 and TRBJ1-6 provide the parts outside the CDR3, is EAGVAQSPRYKIIEKRQSVAFWCNPISGHATLYWYQQILGQGPKLLIQFQNNGVVDDSQLPKDRFSAERLKGVDSTLKIQPAKLEDSAVYLCASSFGAPSNSPLHFGNGTRLTVT.

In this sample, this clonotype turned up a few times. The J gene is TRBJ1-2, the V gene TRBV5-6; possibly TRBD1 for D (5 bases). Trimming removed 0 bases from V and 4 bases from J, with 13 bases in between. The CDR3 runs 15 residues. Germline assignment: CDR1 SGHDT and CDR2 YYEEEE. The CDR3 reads CASSLARGYGYGYTF. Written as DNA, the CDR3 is TGTGCCAGCAGCTTGGCACGGGGGTATGGCTATGGCTACACCTTC. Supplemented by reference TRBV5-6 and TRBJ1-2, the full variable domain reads DAGVTQSPTHLIKTRGQQVTLRCSPKSGHDTVSWYQQALGQGPQFIFQYYEEEERQRGNFPDRFSGHQFPNYSSELNVNALLLGDSALYLCASSLARGYGYGYTFGSGTRLTVV.

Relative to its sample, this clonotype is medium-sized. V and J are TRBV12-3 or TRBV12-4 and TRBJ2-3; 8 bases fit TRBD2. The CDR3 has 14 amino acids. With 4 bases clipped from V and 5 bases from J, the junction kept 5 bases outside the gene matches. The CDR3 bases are TGTGCCAGCAGTTACGGGGGGGCCGGAGATACGCAGTATTTT. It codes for CASSYGGAGDTQYF.

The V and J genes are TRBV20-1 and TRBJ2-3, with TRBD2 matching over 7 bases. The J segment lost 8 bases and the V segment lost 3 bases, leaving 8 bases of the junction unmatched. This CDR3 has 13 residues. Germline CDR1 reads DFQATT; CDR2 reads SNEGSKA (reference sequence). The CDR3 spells CSASRDYPFTQYF. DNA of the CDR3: TGCAGTGCTAGCCGGGACTACCCGTTTACGCAGTATTTT.